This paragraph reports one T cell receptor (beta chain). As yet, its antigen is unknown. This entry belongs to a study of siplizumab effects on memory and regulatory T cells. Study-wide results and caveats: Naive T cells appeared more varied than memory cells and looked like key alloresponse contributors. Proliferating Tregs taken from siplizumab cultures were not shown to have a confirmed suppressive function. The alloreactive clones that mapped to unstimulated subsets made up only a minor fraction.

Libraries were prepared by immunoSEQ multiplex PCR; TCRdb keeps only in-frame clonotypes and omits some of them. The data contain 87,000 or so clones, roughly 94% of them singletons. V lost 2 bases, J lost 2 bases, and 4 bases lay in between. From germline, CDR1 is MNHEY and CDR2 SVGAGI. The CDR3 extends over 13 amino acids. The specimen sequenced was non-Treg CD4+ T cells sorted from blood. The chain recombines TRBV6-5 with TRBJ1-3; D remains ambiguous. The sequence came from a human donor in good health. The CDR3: CASSYKPGNTIYF. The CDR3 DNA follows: TGTGCCAGCAGTTACAAGCCTGGAAACACCATATATTTT.